The 19 T cell receptor beta chains below were found in one sample sequenced in a study of T cell changes during pregnancy in multiple sclerosis. Generated by immunoSEQ multiplex PCR, the TCRdb table keeps only in-frame clones and is missing some. The table lists about 34,000 clones, about nine tenths of them singletons. The source was CD8+ T cells from peripheral blood mononuclear cells, collected in the second trimester of pregnancy. Source of these receptors: a female donor with multiple sclerosis, enrolled in a pregnancy study.

This chain connects TRBV6-1 to TRBJ2-5; D is perhaps TRBD1 (5 bases). The CDR3 consists of 14 residues. V was pared by 1 base and J by 5 bases, with 11 bases between. In germline, CDR1 is MNHNS, CDR2 SASEGT. CDR3 bases: TGTGCCAGCAGTGAAGAAGCAGGGTGGGAGACCCAGTACTTC. This translates into CASSEEAGWETQYF.

V gene TRBV25-1 combines with J gene TRBJ2-5; the D is unclear. The J call is doubtful: the DNA matches TRBJ2-7 better. This CDR3 comprises 11 residues. CDR1 and CDR2 (germline): MGHDK, SYGVNS. DNA of the CDR3: TGTGCCAGCAGTGTCTCCTACGAGCAGTACTTC. It specifies CASSVSYEQYF.

The V gene is TRBV28, the J gene TRBJ2-7; tentatively, D is TRBD2 (5 bases). The germline V and J ends were trimmed by 1 base and 9 bases, with 16 bases remaining between them. This CDR3 has 14 residues. CDR1 is MDHEN and CDR2 is SYDVKM in the germline V gene. In DNA, the CDR3 is TGTGCCAGCAGTTTATTGCCTCCTCCAGAGGGGCAGTACTTC. Translating gives CASSLLPPPEGQYF.

The gene calls are TRBV4-1 and TRBJ1-4; D is ambiguous. Germline CDR1 is MGHRA and CDR2 is YSYEKL. V lost 3 bases and J lost 0, with 8 bases in between. The CDR3 is 15 residues long. The CDR3 here is CASSHQRATNEKLFF. CDR3 sequence (DNA): TGCGCCAGCAGCCATCAACGAGCAACTAATGAAAAACTGTTTTTT.

V usage is TRBV5-4 and J usage is TRBJ2-2; D remains ambiguous. The germline V gene has CDR1 SGHNT and CDR2 YYREEE (reference sequence). Trimming removed 3 bases from V and 6 bases from J, with 9 bases in between. This CDR3 is built from 13 residues. Here the CDR3 DNA reads TGTGCCAGCAGCTCCTCCGTTGCCGGGGAGCTGTTTTTT. Its translation is CASSSSVAGELFF.

The chain has TRBV9 and TRBJ2-1; D is possibly TRBD2 (5 bases). The V end was cut by 0 bases, the J end by 13 bases, with 23 bases between. Germline V CDR1 and CDR2: SGDLS, YYNGEE. The CDR3 covers 16 residues. The CDR3 DNA is TGTGCCAGCAGCGTAGCGGGGTTGCAAGAACTTAAAAGTCAGTTCTTC. It codes for CASSVAGLQELKSQFF. Together with reference TRBV9 and TRBJ2-1, the CDR3 gives the full variable domain: DSGVTQTPKHLITATGQRVTLRCSPRSGDLSVYWYQQSLDQGLQFLIQYYNGEERAKGNILERFSAQQFPDLHSELNLSSLELGDSALYFCASSVAGLQELKSQFFGPGTRLTVL.

The chain couples TRBV27 to TRBJ1-2; TRBD1 matches at 9 bases. The CDR3 has 16 residues. J lost 1 base, V lost 5 bases, and 8 bases had no gene match. The germline gives CDR1 MNHEY, CDR2 SMNVEV (reference sequence). The CDR3 coding sequence is TGTGCCAGCAGTACGGGACAGGGCGGCCTTAACTATGGCTACACCTTC. Translation gives CASSTGQGGLNYGYTF.

This clone counts as medium-sized. The genes are TRBV9 and TRBJ1-2, with 7 bases matching TRBD1. Germline CDR1 reads SGDLS; CDR2 reads YYNGEE. V dropped 3 bases and J dropped 5; count of bases not matched to a gene: 4. This CDR3 comprises 13 residues. This CDR3 reads CASSEGTDYGYTF. Written as DNA, the CDR3 is TGTGCCAGCAGCGAGGGGACAGATTATGGCTACACCTTC.

This rearrangement joins TRBV19 to TRBJ2-7; no definite D call. V gave up 3 bases and J gave up 5 bases, with 11 bases separating them. The germline V gene has CDR1 LNHDA and CDR2 SQIVND (reference sequence). The CDR3 loop spans 13 amino acids. In DNA, the CDR3 is TGTGCCAGTAGTATCGGCGGCAGCAACGAGCAGTACTTC. This encodes CASSIGGSNEQYF.

This chain uses TRBV29-1 with TRBJ1-2, with D maybe TRBD1 (5 bases). The germline V and J ends were trimmed by 4 bases and 2 bases, with 14 bases remaining between them. The germline V gene encodes CDR1 SQVTM and CDR2 ANQGSEA. CDR3 length: 14 amino acids. CDR3 region: CSVAGGKPNYGYTF. The CDR3 region has the DNA TGCAGCGTTGCGGGGGGTAAGCCGAACTATGGCTACACCTTC.

This rearrangement joins TRBV4-3 to TRBJ2-7; perhaps TRBD2 as D (6 bases). CDR3 length: 13 amino acids. Germline CDR1 LGHNA, CDR2 YSLEER. The V and J ends lost 0 bases and 11 bases respectively, with 14 bases between them. CDR3 region: CASSQDRREQKYF. The CDR3 coding sequence is TGCGCCAGCAGCCAAGATAGGAGGGAGCAGAAGTACTTC.

This clone appeared a single time. The V call is TRBV5-1, the J call TRBJ1-1, with TRBD1 identical over 7 bases. The CDR3 extends over 14 amino acids. Germline values: CDR1 SGHRS, CDR2 YFSETQ. The V gene end was trimmed by 0 bases and the J gene end by 5 bases; junction bases not matched to a gene: 4. The CDR3 loop is CASSLATGRTEAFF. CDR3 sequence (DNA): TGCGCCAGCAGCTTGGCGACAGGGCGGACTGAAGCTTTCTTT.

V and J are TRBV18 and TRBJ2-7; D may be TRBD2 (5 bases). The CDR3 extends over 15 amino acids. From germline, CDR1 is KGHSH and CDR2 LQKENI. V lost 3 bases, J lost 3 bases, and 15 bases lay in between. The DNA of the CDR3 is TGTGCCAGCTCACCGGTCAGGACTCCAGACTACGAGCAGTACTTC. Translating gives CASSPVRTPDYEQYF.

This clone was observed at least ten times. The CDR3, as DNA: TGTGCCAGCAGTGACTCTAGCGGGAGCGGGGAGCTGTTTTTT. Translated: CASSDSSGSGELFF. This chain uses TRBV6-4 with TRBJ2-2, with 9 bases aligning to TRBD2. Germline V gene sequence: CDR1 MRHNA, CDR2 SNTAGT. This CDR3 region has 14 residues. Trimming cost V 0 bases and J 7 bases; bases outside gene matches: 0.

The chain has TRBV6-6 and TRBJ1-5; TRBD1 might be the D (5 bases). Germline loops: CDR1 MNHNY, CDR2 SVGAGI (reference sequence). The ends were cut back, 8 bases at V and 5 bases at J, with 13 bases in the middle. The CDR3 consists of 13 residues. As DNA, the CDR3 is TGTGCCAGCGCGGGAGGGGATTATCAGCCCCAGCATTTT. It encodes CASAGGDYQPQHF.

This sequence joins TRBV10-3 and TRBJ1-5, with D possibly being TRBD1 (5 bases). The CDR3 covers 12 residues. Germline V gene sequence: CDR1 ENHRY, CDR2 SYGVKD. V shed 6 bases and J shed 9 bases, with 12 bases lying between them. The CDR3 protein is CAISEDSTPQHF. CDR3 nucleotides: TGTGCCATCAGCGAAGACAGTACGCCCCAGCATTTT.

This clone was seen a single time. This sequence joins TRBV27 and TRBJ2-5, with 10 bases identical to TRBD2. V lost 4 bases to trimming and J lost 4 bases; unmatched junction nucleotides: 12. This CDR3 region has 17 residues. Germline V lookup: CDR1 MNHEY, CDR2 SMNVEV (reference sequence). This chain's CDR3 is CASSSPQREGQGETQYF. CDR3 bases: TGTGCCAGCAGTTCCCCACAGCGGGAGGGACAAGGAGAGACCCAGTACTTC.

The chain uses TRBV4-1 and TRBJ1-1; TRBD1 is a possible D gene (6 bases). The CDR3 is 16 amino acids. Deletions cut 4 bases from V and 1 base from J, with 16 bases between. Germline values: CDR1 MGHRA, CDR2 YSYEKL. CDR3 coding DNA: TGCGCCAGCAGCCTTCTTTTCGGGGACAAGAACACTGAAGCTTTCTTT. It specifies CASSLLFGDKNTEAFF.

The chain is built from TRBV6-5 and TRBJ2-1; maybe TRBD2 (5 bases). Germline values: CDR1 MNHEY, CDR2 SVGAGI. The CDR3 contains 15 residues. V shed 8 bases and J shed 0 bases, with 14 bases lying between them. DNA of the CDR3: TGTGCCAGCCTTAGGAGGACCAGCTCCTACAATGAGCAGTTCTTC. Protein sequence: CASLRRTSSYNEQFF.